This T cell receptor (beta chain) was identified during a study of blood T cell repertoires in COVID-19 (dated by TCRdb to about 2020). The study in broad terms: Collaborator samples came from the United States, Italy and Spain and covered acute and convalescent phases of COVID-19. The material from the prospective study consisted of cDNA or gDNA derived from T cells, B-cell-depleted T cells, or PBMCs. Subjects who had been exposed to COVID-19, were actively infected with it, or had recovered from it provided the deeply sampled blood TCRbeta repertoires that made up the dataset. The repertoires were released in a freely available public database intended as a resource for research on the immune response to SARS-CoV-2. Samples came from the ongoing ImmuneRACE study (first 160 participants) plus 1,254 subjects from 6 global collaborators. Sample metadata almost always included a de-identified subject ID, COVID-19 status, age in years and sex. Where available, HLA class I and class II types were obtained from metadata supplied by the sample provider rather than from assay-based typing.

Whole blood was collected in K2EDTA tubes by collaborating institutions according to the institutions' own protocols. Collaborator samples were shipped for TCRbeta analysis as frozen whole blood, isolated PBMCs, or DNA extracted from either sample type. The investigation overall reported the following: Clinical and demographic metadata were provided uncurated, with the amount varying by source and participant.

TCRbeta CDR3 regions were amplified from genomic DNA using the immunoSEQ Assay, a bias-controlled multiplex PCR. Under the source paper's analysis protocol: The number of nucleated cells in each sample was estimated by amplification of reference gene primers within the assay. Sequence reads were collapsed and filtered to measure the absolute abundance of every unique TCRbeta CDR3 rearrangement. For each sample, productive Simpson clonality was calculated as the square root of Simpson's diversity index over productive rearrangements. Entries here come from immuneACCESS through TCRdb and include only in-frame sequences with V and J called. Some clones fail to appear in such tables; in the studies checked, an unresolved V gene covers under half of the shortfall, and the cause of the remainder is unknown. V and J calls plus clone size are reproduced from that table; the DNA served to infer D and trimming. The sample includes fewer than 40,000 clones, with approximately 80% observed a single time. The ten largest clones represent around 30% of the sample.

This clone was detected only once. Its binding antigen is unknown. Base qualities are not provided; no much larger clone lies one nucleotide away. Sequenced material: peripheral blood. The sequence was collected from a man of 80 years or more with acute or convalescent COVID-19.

The CDR3 region reads CASSLAGMGETQYF. The DNA reads TGTGCCAGCAGCTTAGCGGGGATGGGAGAGACCCAGTACTTC. Recombination connected TRBV11-3 to TRBJ2-5; TRBD2 is a possible D gene, resting on 5 matching bases. Deletion took 1 base off V and 4 bases off J, with a span of 10 bases between the germline ends. The germline V gene supplies CDR1 SGHNT and CDR2 YENEEA. The CDR3 spans 14 residues, from the cysteine through the phenylalanine. Only CDR3 DNA remains: 42 bases, in frame from the first base.